This TCR beta chain was captured in a study of control samples from healthy donors and cancer patients. Data came from immunoSEQ multiplex PCR; TCRdb stores just in-frame clones and leaves some out. This table holds about 120,000 clones, 80% to 95% found once. Germline lookup yields CDR1 MGHRA and CDR2 YSYEKL. Trimming removed 1 base from V and 2 bases from J, with 15 bases in between. The CDR3 is 16 amino acids. The sample consisted of PBMCs. V gene TRBV4-1 combines with J gene TRBJ2-7, with D tentatively TRBD2 (7 bases). The sequence derives from an elderly man with head and neck cancer. CDR3 coding DNA: TGCGCCAGCAGCCAAGGAGGGAGGGGGGATACCTACGAGCAGTACTTC. The encoded protein is CASSQGGRGDTYEQYF.